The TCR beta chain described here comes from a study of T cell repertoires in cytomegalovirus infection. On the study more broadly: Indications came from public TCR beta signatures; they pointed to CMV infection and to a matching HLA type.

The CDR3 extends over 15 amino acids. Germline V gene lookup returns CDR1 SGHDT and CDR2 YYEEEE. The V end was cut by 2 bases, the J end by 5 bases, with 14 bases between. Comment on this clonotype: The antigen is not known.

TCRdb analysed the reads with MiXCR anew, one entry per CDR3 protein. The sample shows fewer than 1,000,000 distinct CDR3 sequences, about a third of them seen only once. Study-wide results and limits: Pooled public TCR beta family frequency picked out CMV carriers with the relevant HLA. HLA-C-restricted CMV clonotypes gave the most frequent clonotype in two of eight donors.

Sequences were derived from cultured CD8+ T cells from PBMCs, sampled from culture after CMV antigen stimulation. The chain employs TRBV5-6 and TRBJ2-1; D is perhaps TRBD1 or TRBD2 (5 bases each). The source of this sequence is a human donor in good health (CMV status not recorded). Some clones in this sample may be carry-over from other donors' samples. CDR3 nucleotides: TGTGCCAGCAGCTTTATCCGGGACCCACACAATGAGCAGTTCTTC. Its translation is CASSFIRDPHNEQFF.